One sample yielded the 24 T cell receptor beta chains listed below, sequenced in a study of T cell responses to AZD1222 COVID-19 vaccine. Only in-frame clones appear in the TCRdb table, and some are missing; sequencing was by immunoSEQ multiplex PCR. This table holds 65,000 to 80,000 clones, around 89% found once. The starting material was peripheral blood, obtained 28 days after the second dose of the MenACWY control vaccine. The receptors derive from an adult who received the MenACWY meningococcal vaccine as a control.

V gene TRBV10-3 combines with J gene TRBJ2-1; 7 bases are a match to TRBD1. After removal of 10 bases from V and 5 bases from J, the junction contained 5 bases not matched to a gene. From germline, CDR1 is ENHRY and CDR2 SYGVKD. This CDR3 has 12 amino acids. The CDR3 sequence is CATGQADNEQFF. Here the CDR3 DNA reads TGTGCCACAGGACAGGCCGACAATGAGCAGTTCTTC.

The chain carries TRBV28 and TRBJ1-5, with 8 bases fitting TRBD1. This CDR3 region has 14 residues. The V segment lost 8 bases and the J segment 6 bases; nucleotides outside the gene matches: 9. Germline-derived CDR1 and CDR2 are MDHEN and SYDVKM. This chain's CDR3 is CASHPQGAFQPQHF. The CDR3 nucleotides are TGTGCCAGCCATCCTCAGGGGGCCTTTCAGCCCCAGCATTTT.

This chain links TRBV9 with TRBJ2-7, with D tentatively TRBD1 (6 bases). The CDR3 loop spans 15 amino acids. V shed 0 bases and J shed 0 bases, with 10 bases lying between them. The germline gives CDR1 SGDLS, CDR2 YYNGEE. The CDR3 region is CASSVATGNSYEQYF. The CDR3 DNA reads TGTGCCAGCAGCGTAGCTACAGGGAACTCCTACGAGCAGTACTTC.

The chain uses TRBV5-6 and TRBJ1-2; 8 bases are a match to TRBD1. V was pared by 4 bases and J by 7 bases, with 12 bases of the junction left unmatched. The germline V gene encodes CDR1 SGHDT and CDR2 YYEEEE. The CDR3 consists of 15 residues. The CDR3 sequence: CASSALGRGQRGYTF. The DNA of the CDR3 is TGTGCCAGCAGCGCGCTCGGCAGGGGGCAACGTGGCTACACCTTC.

V is TRBV4-3 and J is TRBJ2-2; no clear D. In germline, CDR1 is LGHNA, CDR2 YSLEER. V was clipped by 1 base and J by 3 bases, with 6 bases between them. The CDR3 runs 14 residues. Here the CDR3 DNA reads TGCGCCAGCAGCCAAGGGGTGCACACCGGGGAGCTGTTTTTT. Its protein product is CASSQGVHTGELFF.

J is TRBJ2-7 and V is TRBV27; 7 bases line up with TRBD2. Trimming removed 4 bases from V and 7 bases from J; junction bases left unmatched: 7. The CDR3 is 13 residues long. Germline V gives CDR1 MNHEY, CDR2 SMNVEV (reference sequence). DNA of the CDR3: TGTGCCAGCAGTTCCCCGCCCGGGGGGGAGCAGTACTTC. Its protein is CASSSPPGGEQYF.

V usage is TRBV11-3 and J usage is TRBJ2-3, with D unresolved. The germline V gene encodes CDR1 SGHNT and CDR2 YENEEA. The V and J ends lost 5 bases and 3 bases respectively, with 3 bases between them. This CDR3 spans 11 amino acids. For the CDR3, the DNA is TGTGCCAGCAGCGCGACAGATACGCAGTATTTT. It yields the protein CASSATDTQYF.

The CDR3 region is CASSVDQETQYF. For the CDR3, the DNA is TGTGCCAGCAGCGTGGATCAAGAGACCCAGTACTTC. The V gene is TRBV9, the J gene TRBJ2-5; D uncertain. The germline V gene encodes CDR1 SGDLS and CDR2 YYNGEE. This CDR3 has 12 residues. Trimming took 2 bases from V and 2 from J, leaving 4 bases between them.

This clone was seen a single time. V usage is TRBV28 and J usage is TRBJ1-6, with D possibly matching TRBD1 (6 bases). CDR1 is MDHEN and CDR2 is SYDVKM in the germline V gene. The CDR3 has 17 amino acids. V was cut by 5 bases and J by 0 bases, with 14 bases left in between. The DNA of the CDR3 is TGTGCCAGCAGTCTCCGGAGGGGGGTCTCCTATAATTCACCCCTCCACTTT. Protein: CASSLRRGVSYNSPLHF.

The table lists this clone with a few counts. The chain uses TRBV29-1 and TRBJ2-5, with 8 bases aligning to TRBD2. V lost 0 bases to trimming and J lost 1 base; unmatched junction nucleotides: 4. The CDR3 is 15 amino acids. Germline V gene data show CDR1 as SQVTM and CDR2 as ANQGSEA. The CDR3 DNA reads TGCAGCGTTGAAGATCGGGGGGGTATCCAAGAGACCCAGTACTTC. Its translation: CSVEDRGGIQETQYF.

The rearrangement links TRBV11-2 to TRBJ2-3, with D perhaps assigned TRBD1 or TRBD2 (5 bases each). Trimming took 4 bases from V and 6 from J, leaving 11 bases between them. The CDR3 spans 13 residues. Germline V lookup: CDR1 SGHAT, CDR2 FQNNGV. CDR3 amino acids: CASSSVRGDTQYF. The CDR3 nucleotides are TGTGCCAGCAGCTCGGTACGGGGCGATACGCAGTATTTT.

This chain joins TRBV6-1 and TRBJ2-7; either TRBD1 or TRBD2 may supply D (6 bases each). Trimming stripped 2 bases from V and 5 bases from J, with 13 bases between. The length of the CDR3 is 14 residues. Germline V gives CDR1 MNHNS, CDR2 SASEGT. This chain's CDR3 is CASSERGAAHEQYF. CDR3 bases: TGTGCCAGCAGTGAAAGGGGGGCAGCCCACGAGCAGTACTTC.

This rearrangement joins TRBV6-5 to TRBJ1-2; maybe TRBD1 (6 bases). V lost 7 bases to trimming and J lost 4 bases, with 13 bases between them. The CDR3 contains 13 residues. Looked up from germline, CDR1 is MNHEY and CDR2 is SVGAGI. CDR3 nucleotides: TGTGCCAGCAATGGGGGGCCAACCTATGGCTACACCTTC. Its protein is CASNGGPTYGYTF.

The V and J genes are TRBV5-1 and TRBJ1-5; D is uncertain. Germline V gene sequence: CDR1 SGHRS, CDR2 YFSETQ. The length of the CDR3 is 13 residues. The V end was cut by 4 bases, the J end by 6 bases, with 11 bases between. The CDR3 loop reads CASSVTVGQPQHF. In nucleotides, the CDR3 is TGCGCCAGCAGCGTGACTGTGGGTCAGCCCCAGCATTTT.

The V call is TRBV5-1, the J call TRBJ2-5; D possibly corresponds to TRBD2 (5 bases). The CDR3 has 12 residues. Germline-derived CDR1 and CDR2 are SGHRS and YFSETQ. Trimming pared 0 bases from V and 9 bases from J, leaving 9 bases between. The CDR3 region has the DNA TGCGCCAGCAGCTTGGATCGGGGTCCCCAGTACTTC. This encodes CASSLDRGPQYF.

The rearrangement joins TRBV5-4 to TRBJ2-7; D perhaps matches TRBD2 (6 bases). With 5 bases removed from V and 0 bases from J, the gap between germline ends came to 18 bases. CDR3 length: 16 residues. Germline CDR1 reads SGHNT; CDR2 reads YYREEE (reference sequence). This CDR3 reads CASSPWEVGSSYEQYF. CDR3 nucleotides: TGTGCCAGCAGTCCGTGGGAGGTCGGGAGCTCCTACGAGCAGTACTTC.

This chain joins TRBV5-1 and TRBJ1-4; perhaps TRBD1 as D (5 bases). With 4 bases removed from V and 4 bases from J, the gap between germline ends came to 26 bases. This CDR3 spans 19 amino acids. Germline values: CDR1 SGHRS, CDR2 YFSETQ. CDR3 bases: TGCGCCAGCAGCCCGGTGGGTAGGGGCGCCGTCCGGAGTAATGAAAAACTGTTTTTT. It specifies CASSPVGRGAVRSNEKLFF.

The chain carries TRBV9 and TRBJ2-3; a possible D gene is TRBD2 (5 bases). Germline V lookup: CDR1 SGDLS, CDR2 YYNGEE. The V end lost 3 bases, the J end lost 3 bases, and 11 bases lay between the germline ends. The CDR3 extends over 14 amino acids. The CDR3 sequence is CASSAGTSTDTQYF. CDR3 bases: TGTGCCAGCAGCGCTGGTACTAGTACAGATACGCAGTATTTT.

The chain couples TRBV2 to TRBJ1-6; TRBD1 is a possible D gene (6 bases). V lost 5 bases to trimming and J lost 7 bases, with 12 bases between them. The CDR3 covers 14 residues. Per germline, CDR1 SNHLY and CDR2 FYNNEI. Written as DNA, the CDR3 is TGTGCCAGCAGTAATCCCCAGGGGAATTCACCCCTCCACTTT. As protein: CASSNPQGNSPLHF.

The rearrangement uses TRBV4-1 and TRBJ1-4; D is possibly TRBD1 (5 bases). V lost 4 bases and J lost 5, with 17 bases in between. The CDR3 has 16 residues. CDR1 and CDR2 (germline): MGHRA, YSYEKL. In DNA form, the CDR3 reads TGCGCCAGCAGCCTAACTCTGGGACGGACGAATGAAAAACTGTTTTTT. Translating gives CASSLTLGRTNEKLFF.

The chain employs TRBV5-4 and TRBJ1-1, with 7 bases fitting TRBD1. With 4 bases clipped from V and 3 bases from J, the junction kept 6 bases outside the gene matches. Germline-derived CDR1 and CDR2 are SGHNT and YYREEE (reference sequence). This CDR3 comprises 14 residues. The CDR3 DNA follows: TGTGCCAGCAGCCCTAGGGGACAGTACACTGAAGCTTTCTTT. Translating it yields CASSPRGQYTEAFF.

V is TRBV28 and J is TRBJ2-5; 10 nucleotides match TRBD2. Germline V CDR1 and CDR2: MDHEN, SYDVKM. Germline trimming cut 3 bases from V and 5 bases from J; bases unmatched to any gene: 9. CDR3 size: 16 residues. The CDR3 coding sequence is TGTGCCAGCAGTTTGCGCCTAGCGGGAGTTCGGGAGACCCAGTACTTC. This codes for CASSLRLAGVRETQYF.

J is TRBJ2-2 and V is TRBV12-3 or TRBV12-4; tentatively, D is TRBD2 (5 bases). The V gene lost 4 bases and the J gene lost 3 bases, with 6 bases spanning the gap. The CDR3 runs 13 residues. CDR3 loop: CASSWTYTGELFF. CDR3 DNA: TGTGCCAGCAGTTGGACTTACACCGGGGAGCTGTTTTTT.

The chain couples TRBV7-2 to TRBJ2-2; D gene uncertain. The ends were cut back, 5 bases at V and 2 bases at J, with 12 bases in the middle. The CDR3 has 15 residues. Germline V gene data show CDR1 as SGHTA and CDR2 as FQGNSA. CDR3 loop: CASSAQTLNTGELFF. The CDR3, as DNA: TGTGCCAGCAGCGCCCAGACACTTAACACCGGGGAGCTGTTTTTT. Variable domain in full (rest from reference TRBV7-2 and TRBJ2-2): GAGVSQSPSNKVTEKGKDVELRCDPISGHTALYWYRQSLGQGLEFLIYFQGNSAPDKSGLPSDRFSAERTGGSVSTLTIQRTQQEDSAVYLCASSAQTLNTGELFFGEGSRLTVL.